This T cell receptor beta chain appears in the sequencing data of a study of blood T cell repertoires in COVID-19. Method: immunoSEQ multiplex PCR; TCRdb's copy keeps in-frame clones and lacks some. The sample has roughly 230,000 clones; about 90% are singletons. In germline, CDR1 is SGHAT, CDR2 FQNNGV. The CDR3 totals 17 residues. V lost 8 bases to trimming and J lost 8 bases; unmatched junction nucleotides: 18. This sequence was found in a woman aged 55-75 years with COVID-19, enrolled during active disease. This chain joins TRBV11-2 and TRBJ1-4; 9 bases fit TRBD1. Source material: peripheral blood. CDR3 residues: CASQTGTGIGRKEKLFF. The CDR3 DNA is TGTGCCAGCCAGACGGGGACAGGGATTGGAAGAAAAGAAAAACTGTTTTTT.